This T cell receptor beta chain was captured in a study of blood T cell repertoires in COVID-19. The ends were cut back, 8 bases at V and 13 bases at J, with 11 bases in the middle. The CDR3 is made up of 8 amino acids. CDR1 is DFQATT, CDR2 SNEGSKA, per germline (reference sequence). Study processing details: Reference gene primer amplification gave estimated nucleated cell counts. The data were produced by immunoSEQ multiplex PCR, yet TCRdb's version contains in-frame clones alone and is incomplete. V and J calls and clone size are given by that table; D and trimming were obtained from the DNA. The data contain 90,000 to 130,000 clones, roughly four fifths of them singletons. The table lists this clone with a count of one.

The chain carries TRBV20-1 and TRBJ1-2; tentatively, D is TRBD1 (6 bases). The specimen sequenced was peripheral blood. The receptor was derived from a woman aged 60-75 years with acute or convalescent COVID-19. CDR3 DNA: TGCAGTAGGGACACACGCACCTTC. It is translated as CSRDTRTF.